This entry concerns a single TCR beta chain. The sample comes from a study of shared T cell receptors in the human thymus. Repertoires were generated with immunoSEQ multiplex PCR, while TCRdb's copy carries only in-frame clones and drops some. The data show fewer than 700,000 clones, approximately 90% seen once. Germline V lookup: CDR1 SQVTM, CDR2 ANQGSEA. V shed 3 bases, J shed 0 bases, and the junction held 5 bases outside the gene matches. The length of the CDR3 is 14 residues. These data are also associated with another study on human thymus T cells.

J is TRBJ2-7 and V is TRBV29-1; TRBD1 agrees at 7 bases. The sample taken for sequencing was thymocytes. This TCR was recovered from a boy under two years old with a congenital heart defect. The CDR3 DNA sequence: TGCAGCGTTGACGTAGGGGACAGCTCCTACGAGCAGTACTTC. This gives the protein CSVDVGDSSYEQYF.